This TCR beta chain was identified in a study of blood T cell repertoires in COVID-19. Study as a whole: Samples representing acute and convalescent COVID-19 were sourced from the United States, Italy and Spain.

TCRdb keeps only in-frame clones here, not all; method: immunoSEQ multiplex PCR. The sample includes roughly 200,000 clones, roughly 90% of them seen just once. J gave up 13 bases and V 3 bases, and 7 bases lay outside the gene matches. Germline V gene sequence: CDR1 SGHNT, CDR2 YYREEE (reference sequence). The CDR3 extends over 13 amino acids. The sample consisted of peripheral blood. The chain combines TRBV5-4 with TRBJ1-6, with TRBD1 identical over 7 bases. This clonotype was obtained from a man aged 50 to 60 with acute or convalescent COVID-19. CDR3 in DNA: TGTGCCAGCAGCTGGAACAGGGGAGAGCCCCTCCACTTT. Protein: CASSWNRGEPLHF.